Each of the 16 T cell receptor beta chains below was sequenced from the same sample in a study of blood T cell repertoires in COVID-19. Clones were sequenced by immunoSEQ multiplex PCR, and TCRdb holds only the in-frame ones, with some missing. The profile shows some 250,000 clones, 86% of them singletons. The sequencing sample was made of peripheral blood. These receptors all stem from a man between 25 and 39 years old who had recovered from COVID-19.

CDR3 DNA sequence: TGTGCCTGGAGTTCCCGCGTGAATGTAGATGGCTACACCTTC. It encodes CAWSSRVNVDGYTF. The chain carries TRBV30 and TRBJ1-2; D is undetermined. Germline V gene sequence: CDR1 GTSNPN, CDR2 SVGIG (reference sequence). V was cut by 2 bases and J by 6 bases, with 16 bases left in between. The CDR3 runs 14 residues.

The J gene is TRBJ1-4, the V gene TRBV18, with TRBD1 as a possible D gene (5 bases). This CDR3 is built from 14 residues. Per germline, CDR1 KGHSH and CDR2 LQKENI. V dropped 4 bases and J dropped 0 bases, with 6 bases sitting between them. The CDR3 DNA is TGTGCCAGCTCACGACAGTCAACTAATGAAAAACTGTTTTTT. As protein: CASSRQSTNEKLFF. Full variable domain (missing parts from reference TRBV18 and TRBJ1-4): NAGVMQNPRHLVRRRGQEARLRCSPMKGHSHVYWYRQLPEEGLKFMVYLQKENIIDESGMPKERFSAEFPKEGPSILRIQQVVRGDSAAYFCASSRQSTNEKLFFGSGTQLSVL.

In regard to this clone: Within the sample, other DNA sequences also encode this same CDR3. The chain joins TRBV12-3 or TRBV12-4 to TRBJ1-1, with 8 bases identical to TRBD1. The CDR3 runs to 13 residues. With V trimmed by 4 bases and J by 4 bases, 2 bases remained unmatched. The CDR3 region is CASSYTGGTEAFF. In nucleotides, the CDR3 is TGTGCCAGCAGTTATACAGGGGGCACTGAAGCTTTCTTT.

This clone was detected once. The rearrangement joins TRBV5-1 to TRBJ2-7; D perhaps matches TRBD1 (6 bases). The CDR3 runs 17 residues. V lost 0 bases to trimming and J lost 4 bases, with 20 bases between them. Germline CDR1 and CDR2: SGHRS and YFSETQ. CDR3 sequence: CASSLGPQGTSQYEQYF. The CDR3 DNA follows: TGCGCCAGCAGCTTGGGTCCTCAGGGGACATCCCAATACGAGCAGTACTTC.

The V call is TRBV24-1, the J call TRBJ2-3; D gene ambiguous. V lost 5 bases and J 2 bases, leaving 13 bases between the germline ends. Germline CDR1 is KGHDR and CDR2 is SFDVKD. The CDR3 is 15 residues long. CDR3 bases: TGTGCCACCAGTGGAGTCGAGCGTGACACAGATACGCAGTATTTT. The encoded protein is CATSGVERDTDTQYF.

CDR3 nucleotide sequence: TGCGCCAGCAGCCCCACGACAGGGTCCGGATTCTGGGGTGCTGGCTACACCTTC. This translates into CASSPTTGSGFWGAGYTF. The V gene is TRBV5-1, the J gene TRBJ1-2; 7 bases are a match to TRBD1. The CDR3 consists of 18 residues. The germline V gene encodes CDR1 SGHRS and CDR2 YFSETQ. Germline trimming cut 4 bases from V and 7 bases from J; bases unmatched to any gene: 22. The variable domain in full, completed from reference TRBV5-1 and TRBJ1-2, reads KAGVTQTPRYLIKTRGQQVTLSCSPISGHRSVSWYQQTPGQGLQFLFEYFSETQRNKGNFPGRFSGRQFSNSRSEMNVSTLELGDSALYLCASSPTTGSGFWGAGYTFGSGTRLTVV.

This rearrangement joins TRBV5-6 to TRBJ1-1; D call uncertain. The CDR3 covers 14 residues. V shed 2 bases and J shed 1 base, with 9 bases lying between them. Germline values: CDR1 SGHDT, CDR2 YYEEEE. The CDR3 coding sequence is TGTGCCAGCAGCTTACTTGAGGGGAACACTGAAGCTTTCTTT. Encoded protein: CASSLLEGNTEAFF.

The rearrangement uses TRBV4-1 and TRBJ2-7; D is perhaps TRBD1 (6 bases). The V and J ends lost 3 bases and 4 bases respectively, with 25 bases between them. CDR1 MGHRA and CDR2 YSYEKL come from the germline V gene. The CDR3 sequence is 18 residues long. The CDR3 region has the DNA TGCGCCAGCAGCCATTTGGGTCCGGCGCAGGGGTATAGGTACGAGCAGTACTTC. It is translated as CASSHLGPAQGYRYEQYF.

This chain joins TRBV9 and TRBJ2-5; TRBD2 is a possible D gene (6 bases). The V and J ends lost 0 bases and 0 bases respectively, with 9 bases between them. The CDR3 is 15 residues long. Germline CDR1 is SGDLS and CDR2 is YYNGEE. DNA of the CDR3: TGTGCCAGCAGCGTAGGAGGCGGGGACCAAGAGACCCAGTACTTC. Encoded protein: CASSVGGGDQETQYF.

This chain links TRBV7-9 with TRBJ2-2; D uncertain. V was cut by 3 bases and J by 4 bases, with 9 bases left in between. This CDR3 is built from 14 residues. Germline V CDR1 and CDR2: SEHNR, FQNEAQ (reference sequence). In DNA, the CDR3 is TGTGCCAGCAGCTTTGGTACCGGCACCGGGGAGCTGTTTTTT. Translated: CASSFGTGTGELFF.

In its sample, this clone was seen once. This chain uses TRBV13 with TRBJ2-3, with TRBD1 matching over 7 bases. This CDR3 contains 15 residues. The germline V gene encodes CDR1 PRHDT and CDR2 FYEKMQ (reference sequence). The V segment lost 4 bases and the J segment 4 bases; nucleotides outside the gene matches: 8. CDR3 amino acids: CASSSRGPGADTQYF. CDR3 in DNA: TGTGCCAGCAGCTCTAGGGGGCCAGGGGCAGATACGCAGTATTTT.

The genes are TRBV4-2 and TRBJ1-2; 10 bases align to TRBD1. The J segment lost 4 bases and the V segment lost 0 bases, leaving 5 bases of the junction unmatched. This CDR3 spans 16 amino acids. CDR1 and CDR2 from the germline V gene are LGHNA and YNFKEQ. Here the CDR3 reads CASSQEGTGEIYGYTF. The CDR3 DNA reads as TGTGCCAGCAGCCAAGAGGGGACAGGGGAGATCTATGGCTACACCTTC.

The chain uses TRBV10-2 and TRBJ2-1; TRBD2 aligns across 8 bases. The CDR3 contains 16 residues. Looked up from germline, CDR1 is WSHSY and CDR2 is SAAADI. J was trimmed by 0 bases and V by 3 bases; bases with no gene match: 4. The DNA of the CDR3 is TGCGCCAGCAGTGAACAGCGGGGGAGCTCCTACAATGAGCAGTTCTTC. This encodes CASSEQRGSSYNEQFF.

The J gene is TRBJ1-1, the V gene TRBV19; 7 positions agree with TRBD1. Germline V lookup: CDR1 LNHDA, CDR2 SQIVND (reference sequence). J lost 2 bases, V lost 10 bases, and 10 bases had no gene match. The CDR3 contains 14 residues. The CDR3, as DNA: TGTGCCATTTCCTGGGGACAGAGAAACACTGAAGCTTTCTTT. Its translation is CAISWGQRNTEAFF.

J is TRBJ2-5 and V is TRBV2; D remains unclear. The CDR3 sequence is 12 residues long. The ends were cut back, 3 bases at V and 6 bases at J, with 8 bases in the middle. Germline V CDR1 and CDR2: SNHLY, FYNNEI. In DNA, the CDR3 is TGTGCCAGCAGTGACCAGGAAAAGACCCAGTACTTC. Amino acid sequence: CASSDQEKTQYF.

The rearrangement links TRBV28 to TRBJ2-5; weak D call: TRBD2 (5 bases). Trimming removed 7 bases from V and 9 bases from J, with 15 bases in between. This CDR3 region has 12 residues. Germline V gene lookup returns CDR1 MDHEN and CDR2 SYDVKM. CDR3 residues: CASTVTGMAQYF. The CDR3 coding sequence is TGTGCCAGCACCGTAACCGGGATGGCCCAGTACTTC.